The clone carrying this T cell receptor beta chain was counted between two and nine times. Its antigen is unknown. This specimen comes from a study of T cells after yellow fever vaccination. From the 5' RACE reads, TCRdb called clonotypes with MiXCR, one entry per CDR3 protein. The sample contains approximately 550,000 distinct CDR3 sequences, about 14% of which appear only once. Study-wide results and limits: CD4 and CD8 compartments shared a small share of clonotypes.

From germline, CDR1 is DFQATT and CDR2 SNEGSKA (reference sequence). V lost 7 bases to trimming and J lost 0 bases, with 13 bases between them. CDR3 length: 14 residues. This TCR was sampled from a man aged 25 to 45 who received the YFV17D yellow fever vaccine. The specimen comprised PBMCs, sampled on the day of the yellow fever booster vaccination. The chain uses TRBV20-1 and TRBJ1-3; D gene unclear. CDR3 amino acids: CSVRTLNSGNTIYF. CDR3 in DNA: TGCAGTGTTCGGACCTTAAACTCTGGAAACACCATATATTTT.